A selection of T cell receptor beta chains follows, all from one sample in a study of T cell responses to AZD1222 COVID-19 vaccine. Clones were read by immunoSEQ multiplex PCR, and TCRdb kept only the in-frame ones, dropping some. The table includes 90,000 or so clones, 80% to 90% detected once. The sequencing here drew on peripheral blood, taken on day 0 of AZD1222 vaccination. The receptor set was obtained from an adult in good health. Each CDR3 is given with its conserved first and last residue. A D gene is named only where the DNA matches it firmly. Clone size is stated in some rows and not others, as once, few, many or a class when expanded.

D	J	length	size	V	DNA	CDR3
-	TRBJ2-1	13	-	TRBV24-1	TGTGCCACCAGTCGCCGGAGCGTCGATGAGCAGTTCTTC	CATSRRSVDEQFF
-	TRBJ1-2	13	-	TRBV2	TGTGCCAGCAGTGACCGGGAGAACTATGGCTACACCTTC	CASSDRENYGYTF
-	TRBJ1-4	14	-	TRBV28	TGTGCCAGCAGTTTATCAGGCAATAATGAAAAACTGTTTTTT	CASSLSGNNEKLFF
-	TRBJ1-4	14	-	TRBV28	TGTGCCAGCAGTTTGAGTGGAGGTAATGAAAAACTGTTTTTT	CASSLSGGNEKLFF
-	TRBJ2-2	14	-	TRBV2	TGTGCCAGCAGTTGGGACGGGGACACCGGGGAGCTGTTTTTT	CASSWDGDTGELFF
TRBD2	TRBJ2-3	15	-	TRBV5-1	TGCGCCAGCAGCGAAACCGGGACTAGCTTAGATCCGCAGTATTTT	CASSETGTSLDPQYF
-	TRBJ1-1	12	-	TRBV11-2	TGTGCCAGCAGCTTAATGTACACTGAAGCTTTCTTT	CASSLMYTEAFF
-	TRBJ1-2	15	-	TRBV4-2	TGTGCCAGCAGCCAAGCCCCCACAGGAAACTATGGCTACACCTTC	CASSQAPTGNYGYTF
-	TRBJ1-5	12	few	TRBV18	TGTGCCAGCTCACCATACAATCAGCCCCAGCATTTT	CASSPYNQPQHF
-	TRBJ1-5	15	once	TRBV9	TGTGCCAGCAGCGTGGGCGGGAGTAGCAATCAGCCCCAGCATTTT	CASSVGGSSNQPQHF
TRBD1	TRBJ1-1	14	-	TRBV19	TGTGCCAGTAGTCGGGGACAGAAGGTGACTGAAGCTTTCTTT	CASSRGQKVTEAFF
-	TRBJ1-5	14	-	TRBV5-5	TGTGCCAGCAGCTTGGTGGTGGGTAATCAGCCCCAGCATTTT	CASSLVVGNQPQHF
-	TRBJ1-2	15	once	TRBV5-4	TGTGCCAGCAGCCCCGGGGGGAGAGCTAACTATGGCTACACCTTC	CASSPGGRANYGYTF
-	TRBJ1-2	15	-	TRBV19	TGTGCCAGTAACGGGCTGGGGGGGCGGAACTATGGCTACACCTTC	CASNGLGGRNYGYTF
TRBD2	TRBJ2-1	19	-	TRBV28	TGTGCCAGCAGTAAGGGCCTAGCGGGAGGGATGAGCTCCTACAATGAGCAGTTCTTC	CASSKGLAGGMSSYNEQFF
-	TRBJ2-5	15	-	TRBV4-2	TGTGCCAGCAGCCAAGCGCTTAGTGAATTAGAGACCCAGTACTTC	CASSQALSELETQYF
-	TRBJ1-2	17	-	TRBV6-1	TGTGCCAGCAGTGAAGCGCTACCACGAGCGGGTTTATATGGCTACACCTTC	CASSEALPRAGLYGYTF
TRBD1	TRBJ1-4	15	-	TRBV18	TGTGCCAGCTCACTAACCGGGACAGGGGTCGAAAAACTGTTTTTT	CASSLTGTGVEKLFF
-	TRBJ2-7	14	-	TRBV15	TGTGCCACCAGCAGAGATGCGGGGTCCTACGAGCAGTACTTC	CATSRDAGSYEQYF
-	TRBJ1-6	15	-	TRBV5-6	TGTGCCAGCAGCGGCTCCAGGGCTCCTTCGTCACCCCTCCACTTT	CASSGSRAPSSPLHF
-	TRBJ2-3	14	-	TRBV29-1	TGCAGCACCCGGTGGCGGTTTAGCACAGATACGCAGTATTTT	CSTRWRFSTDTQYF
TRBD2	TRBJ2-7	15	-	TRBV14	TGTGCCAGCTCCCTCCTCGGGGCGGGAGCCCAGGAGCAGTACTTC	CASSLLGAGAQEQYF
TRBD2	TRBJ2-3	17	-	TRBV7-2	TGTGCCAGCAGCCCCGGACTAGCGGGAGGGCCGACAGATACGCAGTATTTT	CASSPGLAGGPTDTQYF
-	TRBJ1-2	14	-	TRBV5-4	TGTGCCAGCAGCTTGGGCAGCCGTAACTATGGCTACACCTTC	CASSLGSRNYGYTF
-	TRBJ2-7	11	-	TRBV2	TGTGCCAGCAGTGAAGCATACGAGCAGTACTTC	CASSEAYEQYF
TRBD1	TRBJ1-6	14	once	TRBV29-1	TGCAGCGTGGCGACCGGGACAGGGGTTTCACCCCTCCACTTT	CSVATGTGVSPLHF
-	TRBJ1-5	14	-	TRBV5-4	TGTGCCAGCAGCTTACAGGGTTACAATCAGCCCCAGCATTTT	CASSLQGYNQPQHF
-	TRBJ1-1	18	-	TRBV19	TGTGCCAGTAGTATTCTTCCCTCCAGGTATCGGAGGGAGGCTGAAGCTTTCTTT	CASSILPSRYRREAEAFF
TRBD1	TRBJ2-1	13	-	TRBV5-4	TGTGCCAGCAGCTGGACAGGGGGTAATGAGCAGTTCTTC	CASSWTGGNEQFF
-	TRBJ1-3	14	-	TRBV29-1	TGCAGCGTTATTCGAAAGGGTGCTGCGGACACCATATATTTT	CSVIRKGAADTIYF
TRBD1	TRBJ2-7	16	-	TRBV15	TGTGCCACCAGCAGAGATAGGGACAGGGGGTGGGTCGAGCAGTACTTC	CATSRDRDRGWVEQYF
-	TRBJ2-2	15	-	TRBV18	TGTGCCAGCTCACCGGGGGGACAGAACACCGGGGAGCTGTTTTTT	CASSPGGQNTGELFF
-	TRBJ1-3	15	-	TRBV10-3	TGTGCCATCAGTGGGACAGAGAACTCTGGAAACACCATATATTTT	CAISGTENSGNTIYF
TRBD1	TRBJ2-5	14	once	TRBV29-1	TGCAGCGTTGAACAGGCAGGGGGTCAAGAGACCCAGTACTTC	CSVEQAGGQETQYF
-	TRBJ2-7	18	-	TRBV28	TGTGCCAGCAGTACCCTCCTTTCAACGGGCCTCTCCCCCCACGAGCAGTACTTC	CASSTLLSTGLSPHEQYF
-	TRBJ2-1	16	-	TRBV6-5	TGTGCCAGCAGTTTACTCCGGGGGAGCTCCTACAATGAGCAGTTCTTC	CASSLLRGSSYNEQFF
-	TRBJ1-6	12	-	TRBV20-1	TGCAGTGCTAGTGAGGGTGGATCACCCCTCCACTTT	CSASEGGSPLHF
-	TRBJ1-1	11	few	TRBV19	TGTGCCAGTAGACAGGGCACTGAAGCTTTCTTT	CASRQGTEAFF
-	TRBJ2-2	17	-	TRBV4-1	TGCGCCAGCAGCCGATGGGCAGGGGCGCAGAACACCGGGGAGCTGTTTTTT	CASSRWAGAQNTGELFF
-	TRBJ2-7	15	-	TRBV28	TGTGCCAGCGCCCCCGGGGGGCGGGGGTCCTACGAGCAGTACTTC	CASAPGGRGSYEQYF
TRBD2	TRBJ2-3	12	-	TRBV19	TGTGCCACCCTCGGCGGGGGGCTTGTTCAGTATTTT	CATLGGGLVQYF
-	TRBJ1-3	12	once	TRBV12-3/TRBV12-4	TGTGCCAGCAGTTTGGATGGAAACACCATATATTTT	CASSLDGNTIYF
-	TRBJ1-1	13	-	TRBV2	TGTGCCAGCAGGCCTCAGGGAAACACTGAAGCTTTCTTT	CASRPQGNTEAFF
-	TRBJ2-6	16	-	TRBV28	TGTGCCAGTTCCCGGGACGGTAGTATTCTGGGCAACGTCCTGACTTTC	CASSRDGSILGNVLTF
-	TRBJ2-7	15	-	TRBV5-4	TGTGCCAGCAGCTTGGGTACACGAAAGTCCTACGAGCAGTACTTC	CASSLGTRKSYEQYF
TRBD1	TRBJ1-1	15	-	TRBV14	TGTGCCAGCAGCCCTTGGACAGGATCAGACACTGAAGCTTTCTTT	CASSPWTGSDTEAFF
TRBD1	TRBJ2-2	18	-	TRBV5-5	TGTGCCAGCAGCTCCAATTTCGGACAGGGGGCGAACACCGGGGAGCTGTTTTTT	CASSSNFGQGANTGELFF
TRBD1	TRBJ2-5	15	-	TRBV28	TGTGCCAGCAGGGCGCTGACAGGGGGCGGGGAGACCCAGTACTTC	CASRALTGGGETQYF
-	TRBJ2-7	15	-	TRBV6-4	TGTGCCAGCAGTGAAACAGAATCGAGCTCCTACGAGCAGTACTTC	CASSETESSSYEQYF
TRBD2	TRBJ2-2	16	-	TRBV2	TGTGCCACTCAAGGGACTAGCGGGGGAGGCACCGGGGAGCTGTTTTTT	CATQGTSGGGTGELFF
-	TRBJ1-2	16	-	TRBV24-1	TGTGCCACCAGTGTGGGACACCCCGATTTAAACTATGGCTACACCTTC	CATSVGHPDLNYGYTF
TRBD1	TRBJ1-1	14	-	TRBV2	TGTGCCAGCGGGCGAGGGACAGCGAACACTGAAGCTTTCTTT	CASGRGTANTEAFF
-	TRBJ1-3	15	-	TRBV28	TGTGCCAGCAGCCTTGTTGTGGGTTCTGGAAACACCATATATTTT	CASSLVVGSGNTIYF
TRBD1	TRBJ2-7	14	-	TRBV6-5	TGTGCCAGCAGGACGGGACAGTTCGACGACGAGCAGTACTTC	CASRTGQFDDEQYF
-	TRBJ2-7	14	once	TRBV15	TGTGCCACCAGCAGAGCGGGGCTTAGCTACGAGCAGTACTTC	CATSRAGLSYEQYF
-	TRBJ2-2	15	-	TRBV29-1	TGCAGCGTTCGTCGCCAGGGCTACCTCGACGGGGAGCTGTTTTTT	CSVRRQGYLDGELFF
TRBD1	TRBJ1-4	15	-	TRBV18	TGTGCCAGCTCCCCACGACAGGGGGGTAATGAAAAACTGTTTTTT	CASSPRQGGNEKLFF
-	TRBJ2-3	11	-	TRBV7-8	TGTGCCAGCACCGGCACAGATACGCAGTATTTT	CASTGTDTQYF
-	TRBJ2-1	15	-	TRBV7-7	TGTGCTAGCAGCCACACGTTAGGGAGATACAATGAGCAGTTCTTC	CASSHTLGRYNEQFF